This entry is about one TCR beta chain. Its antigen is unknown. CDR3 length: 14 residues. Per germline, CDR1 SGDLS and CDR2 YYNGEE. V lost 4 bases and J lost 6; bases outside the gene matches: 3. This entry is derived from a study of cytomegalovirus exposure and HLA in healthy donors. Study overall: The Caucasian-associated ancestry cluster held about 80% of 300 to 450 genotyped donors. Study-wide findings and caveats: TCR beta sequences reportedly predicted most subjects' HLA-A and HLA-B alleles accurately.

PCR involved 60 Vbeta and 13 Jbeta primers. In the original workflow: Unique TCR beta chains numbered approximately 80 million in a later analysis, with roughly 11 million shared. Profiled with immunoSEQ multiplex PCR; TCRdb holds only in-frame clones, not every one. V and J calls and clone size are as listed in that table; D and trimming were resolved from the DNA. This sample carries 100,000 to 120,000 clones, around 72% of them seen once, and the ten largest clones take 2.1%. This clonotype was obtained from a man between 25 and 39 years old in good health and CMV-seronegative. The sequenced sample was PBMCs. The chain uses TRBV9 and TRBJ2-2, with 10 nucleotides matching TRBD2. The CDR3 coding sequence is TGTGCCAGCAGCCCAGGGACTAGCGCCGGGGAGCTGTTTTTT. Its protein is CASSPGTSAGELFF.